The 19 T cell receptor beta chains below were found in one sample sequenced in a study of blood T cell repertoires in COVID-19. The repertoire was sequenced with immunoSEQ multiplex PCR; TCRdb's copy has only in-frame clones and lacks some. In the table there are 200,000 to 250,000 clones, 65% to 90% of which are singletons. The sample was peripheral blood. These receptor sequences come from a man aged 45 to 65 with COVID-19, enrolled during active disease.

The V gene is TRBV6-5, the J gene TRBJ1-2, with D possibly matching TRBD1 (6 bases). CDR1 and CDR2 (germline): MNHEY, SVGAGI. The germline V and J ends were trimmed by 6 bases and 1 base, with 12 bases remaining between them. The CDR3 spans 14 residues. CDR3 region: CASSKNRVNYGYTF. DNA for the CDR3: TGTGCCAGCAGCAAAAACAGGGTTAACTATGGCTACACCTTC.

V is TRBV7-8 and J is TRBJ2-1; 8 bases agree with TRBD2. V shed 4 bases, J shed 4 bases, and the junction held 6 bases outside the gene matches. The CDR3 contains 15 residues. Germline CDR1 is SGHVS and CDR2 is FQNEAQ. CDR3 bases: TGTGCCAGCAGCTGGTTAGCGGGGACATACAATGAGCAGTTCTTC. It codes for CASSWLAGTYNEQFF.

This sequence joins TRBV15 and TRBJ2-1; a weak D match, TRBD2 (6 bases). CDR1 is LNHNV and CDR2 is YYDKDF in the germline V gene (reference sequence). Trimming left V 0 bases short and J 0 bases short, with 9 bases between. The CDR3 has 16 residues. The CDR3 nucleotides read TGTGCCACCAGCAGAGAATCGGGGGTCTCCTACAATGAGCAGTTCTTC. This codes for CATSRESGVSYNEQFF. Full variable domain (outside the CDR3, taken from reference TRBV15 and TRBJ2-1): DAMVIQNPRYQVTQFGKPVTLSCSQTLNHNVMYWYQQKSSQAPKLLFHYYDKDFNNEADTPDNFQSRRPNTSFCFLDIRSPGLGDTAMYLCATSRESGVSYNEQFFGPGTRLTVL.

The chain has TRBV5-1 and TRBJ2-7; 9 bases are a match to TRBD2. Germline V gene data show CDR1 as SGHRS and CDR2 as YFSETQ. The CDR3 runs 15 residues. The trim removed 2 bases at V and 5 bases at J, leaving 8 bases unmatched. The CDR3 protein is CASSFLSGTSHEQYF. The CDR3 coding sequence is TGCGCCAGCAGCTTCCTCTCCGGGACTAGCCACGAGCAGTACTTC. The complete variable domain, with remaining parts taken from reference TRBV5-1 and TRBJ2-7, reads KAGVTQTPRYLIKTRGQQVTLSCSPISGHRSVSWYQQTPGQGLQFLFEYFSETQRNKGNFPGRFSGRQFSNSRSEMNVSTLELGDSALYLCASSFLSGTSHEQYFGPGTRLTVT.

The V call is TRBV28, the J call TRBJ1-1; D is unresolved. The V end was cut by 6 bases, the J end by 0 bases, with 14 bases between. Per germline, CDR1 MDHEN and CDR2 SYDVKM. The CDR3 runs to 15 residues. In DNA, the CDR3 is TGTGCCAGCAGCCTCCTTCAGGCGATGAACACTGAAGCTTTCTTT. It specifies CASSLLQAMNTEAFF.

V gene TRBV5-6 combines with J gene TRBJ2-7; 7 positions match TRBD1. Germline CDR1 SGHDT, CDR2 YYEEEE. The CDR3 is 14 amino acids. Trimming removed 2 bases from V and 4 bases from J; junction bases left unmatched: 6. The CDR3, as DNA: TGTGCCAGCAGCTTTAAACAGGGGTTTTACGAGCAGTACTTC. Amino acid sequence: CASSFKQGFYEQYF.

The gene calls are TRBV15 and TRBJ1-1; no definite D call. This CDR3 comprises 12 residues. Germline CDR1 and CDR2: LNHNV and YYDKDF (reference sequence). V was trimmed by 6 bases and J by 2 bases, leaving 7 bases between them. The CDR3 loop reads CATRELNTEAFF. CDR3 sequence (DNA): TGTGCCACCAGGGAGCTTAACACTGAAGCTTTCTTT.

V usage is TRBV19 and J usage is TRBJ1-2; D perhaps matches TRBD1 (6 bases). There are 15 residues in the CDR3. Trimming cost V 3 bases and J 5 bases, with 16 bases left between them. Germline assignment: CDR1 LNHDA and CDR2 SQIVND (reference sequence). The CDR3 here is CASSMQTGFRYGYTF. For the CDR3, the DNA is TGTGCCAGTAGTATGCAAACAGGGTTTAGATATGGCTACACCTTC. Filled out from reference TRBV19 and TRBJ1-2, the complete variable domain reads DGGITQSPKYLFRKEGQNVTLSCEQNLNHDAMYWYRQDPGQGLRLIYYSQIVNDFQKGDIAEGYSVSREKKESFPLTVTSAQKNPTAFYLCASSMQTGFRYGYTFGSGTRLTVV.

The DNA for the CDR3 is TGTGCCAGCAGTCCGCTAGCGGGAAGGCGGGACACCGGGGAGCTGTTTTTT. Translating it yields CASSPLAGRRDTGELFF. V and J are TRBV6-6 and TRBJ2-2; 9 nucleotides match TRBD2. With V trimmed by 5 bases and J by 3 bases, 10 bases remained unmatched. CDR1 is MNHNY and CDR2 is SVGAGI in the germline V gene (reference sequence). The CDR3 is 17 amino acids.

Written as DNA, the CDR3 is TGTGCCAGCAGCCCCCGCCCCGAGGGGACCCAGTACTTC. Its protein is CASSPRPEGTQYF. The chain combines TRBV4-2 with TRBJ2-5; tentatively, D is TRBD2 (5 bases). V was clipped by 4 bases and J by 7 bases, with 13 bases between them. CDR3 length: 13 amino acids. Germline V gives CDR1 LGHNA, CDR2 YNFKEQ.

The V and J genes are TRBV24-1 and TRBJ1-2; TRBD1 is a possible D gene (6 bases). Germline V CDR1 and CDR2: KGHDR, SFDVKD. Trimming cost V 3 bases and J 2 bases, with 9 bases left between them. The CDR3 totals 14 residues. The CDR3 reads CATSDGDTNYGYTF. The CDR3 region has the DNA TGTGCCACCAGTGATGGGGACACAAACTATGGCTACACCTTC.

The rearrangement uses TRBV30 and TRBJ1-2; the D gene is possibly TRBD1 (5 bases). There are 11 residues in the CDR3. V shed 4 bases and J shed 6 bases, with 9 bases lying between them. The germline CDR1 and CDR2 sequences are GTSNPN and SVGIG (reference sequence). CDR3 amino acids: CAWTGGDGYTF. CDR3 sequence (DNA): TGTGCCTGGACCGGGGGGGATGGCTACACCTTC.

This clone has a handful of counts. V and J are TRBV24-1 and TRBJ2-2; 9 bases fit TRBD2. The CDR3 runs to 18 residues. Germline CDR1 reads KGHDR; CDR2 reads SFDVKD. J was trimmed by 5 bases and V by 4 bases; bases with no gene match: 13. The CDR3 loop reads CATSDPSRGGVGTGELFF. DNA of the CDR3: TGTGCCACCAGTGACCCCTCCCGCGGGGGGGTGGGGACCGGGGAGCTGTTTTTT.

This clone was detected only a few times. The rearrangement links TRBV30 to TRBJ2-2; D is perhaps TRBD1 (6 bases). The germline V and J ends were trimmed by 3 bases and 2 bases, with 10 bases remaining between them. Germline V gives CDR1 GTSNPN, CDR2 SVGIG (reference sequence). The CDR3 runs to 14 residues. Here the CDR3 reads CAWRGQLNTGELFF. The DNA for the CDR3 is TGTGCCTGGAGAGGACAGCTAAACACCGGGGAGCTGTTTTTT.

The chain is built from TRBV4-2 and TRBJ2-1, with TRBD2 matching over 12 bases. The V and J ends lost 0 bases and 14 bases, in that order; junction bases with no gene match: 11. The CDR3 totals 16 residues. Germline V gene data show CDR1 as LGHNA and CDR2 as YNFKEQ. The chain's CDR3 is CASSQDWRTSGALEFF. CDR3 nucleotides: TGTGCCAGCAGCCAAGATTGGCGGACTAGCGGGGCCCTGGAGTTCTTC.

This clone has just a few counts. V is TRBV4-2 and J is TRBJ1-2; 9 nucleotides line up with TRBD1. V trimming: 1 base; J trimming: 0 bases; junction bases outside the gene matches: 12. CDR1 LGHNA and CDR2 YNFKEQ come from the germline V gene. The CDR3 consists of 19 residues. The CDR3 DNA follows: TGTGCCAGCAGCCAAGTGGCATCCGGGACAGGGTCCCCTAACTATGGCTACACCTTC. It encodes CASSQVASGTGSPNYGYTF.

The chain is built from TRBV29-1 and TRBJ1-2, with TRBD1 matching over 9 bases. CDR3 length: 17 amino acids. Germline lookup yields CDR1 SQVTM and CDR2 ANQGSEA. Trimming cost V 6 bases and J 2 bases; bases outside gene matches: 16. CDR3 residues: CSVTSIGQGRRNYGYTF. DNA of the CDR3: TGCAGCGTCACTTCGATCGGACAGGGGCGGAGAAACTATGGCTACACCTTC.

The V call is TRBV18, the J call TRBJ1-1, with 8 bases that match TRBD1. Germline V CDR1 and CDR2: KGHSH, LQKENI. The V and J ends lost 3 bases and 5 bases, in that order; junction bases with no gene match: 8. This CDR3 has 15 residues. The CDR3 DNA reads as TGTGCCAGCTCACCGTACTCACAGGGGGTTACTGAAGCTTTCTTT. This gives the protein CASSPYSQGVTEAFF.

The rearrangement links TRBV3-1 (or the pseudogene TRBV3-2) to TRBJ2-7; 8 bases are a match to TRBD1. V lost 5 bases, J lost 1 base, and 7 bases stayed unmatched. Germline CDR1 LGHDT, CDR2 YNNKEL (reference sequence). The CDR3 contains 15 residues. CDR3 sequence (DNA): TGTGCCAGCAGCTTCGCCGGGACAGGATCCTACGAGCAGTACTTC. This gives the protein CASSFAGTGSYEQYF.